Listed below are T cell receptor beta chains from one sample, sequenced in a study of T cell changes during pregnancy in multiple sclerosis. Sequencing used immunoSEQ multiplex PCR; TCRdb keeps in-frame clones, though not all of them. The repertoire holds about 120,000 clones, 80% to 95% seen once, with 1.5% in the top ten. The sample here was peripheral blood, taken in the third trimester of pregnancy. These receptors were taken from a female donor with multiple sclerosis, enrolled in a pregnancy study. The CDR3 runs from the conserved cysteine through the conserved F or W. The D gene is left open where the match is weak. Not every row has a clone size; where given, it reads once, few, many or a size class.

CDR3 protein: CASSLPSGNYNEQFF
CDR3 DNA: TGTGCCAGCAGCTTACCGAGCGGCAACTACAATGAGCAGTTCTTC
CDR3 length: 15
clone size: .
J gene: TRBJ2-1
V gene: TRBV5-4
D gene: .

CDR3 protein: CAIKVPPGDEQFF
CDR3 DNA: TGTGCCATCAAGGTCCCCCCGGGGGATGAGCAGTTCTTC
CDR3 length: 13
clone size: .
J gene: TRBJ2-1
V gene: TRBV10-3
D gene: .

CDR3 protein: CATRREEHNEQFF
CDR3 DNA: TGTGCCACCAGGCGGGAGGAACACAATGAGCAGTTCTTC
CDR3 length: 13
clone size: .
J gene: TRBJ2-1
V gene: TRBV28
D gene: TRBD2

CDR3 protein: CASSLDRTSRPNNEQFF
CDR3 DNA: TGCGCCAGCAGCTTGGATCGGACAAGCCGCCCTAACAATGAGCAGTTCTTC
CDR3 length: 17
clone size: .
J gene: TRBJ2-1
V gene: TRBV5-1
D gene: .

CDR3 protein: CASSNPTRSPGTGELFF
CDR3 DNA: TGTGCCAGTAGCAATCCTACACGGAGCCCGGGGACCGGGGAGCTGTTTTTT
CDR3 length: 17
clone size: .
J gene: TRBJ2-2
V gene: TRBV19
D gene: .

CDR3 protein: CASSSLRGPQREQYF
CDR3 DNA: TGTGCCAGCAGCAGCCTCAGGGGGCCTCAGCGCGAGCAGTACTTC
CDR3 length: 15
clone size: .
J gene: TRBJ2-7
V gene: TRBV27
D gene: TRBD1

CDR3 protein: CAWSVGGRQPQHF
CDR3 DNA: TGTGCCTGGAGTGTAGGAGGGAGACAGCCCCAGCATTTT
CDR3 length: 13
clone size: .
J gene: TRBJ1-5
V gene: TRBV30
D gene: .

CDR3 protein: CASTLLAGPSYNEQFF
CDR3 DNA: TGTGCCAGCACCCTTTTAGCGGGACCCTCCTACAATGAGCAGTTCTTC
CDR3 length: 16
clone size: .
J gene: TRBJ2-1
V gene: TRBV28
D gene: TRBD2

CDR3 protein: CASSLGVGELFF
CDR3 DNA: TGTGCCAGCAGTCTGGGCGTCGGGGAGCTGTTTTTT
CDR3 length: 12
clone size: few
J gene: TRBJ2-2
V gene: TRBV5-4
D gene: .

CDR3 protein: CASRTSANTGELFF
CDR3 DNA: TGTGCCAGCCGGACTAGCGCCAACACCGGGGAGCTGTTTTTT
CDR3 length: 14
clone size: .
J gene: TRBJ2-2
V gene: TRBV19
D gene: TRBD2

CDR3 protein: CASSKSSGSRETQYF
CDR3 DNA: TGTGCCAGCAGCAAGTCTAGCGGGAGCCGGGAGACCCAGTACTTC
CDR3 length: 15
clone size: .
J gene: TRBJ2-5
V gene: TRBV5-6
D gene: TRBD2

CDR3 protein: CASSDQGLRDDEQYF
CDR3 DNA: TGTGCCAGCAGTGATCAGGGGTTAAGAGACGACGAGCAGTACTTC
CDR3 length: 15
clone size: .
J gene: TRBJ2-7
V gene: TRBV25-1
D gene: .

CDR3 protein: CASSIRYHSSYEQYF
CDR3 DNA: TGTGCCAGCAGCATACGGTACCACAGCTCCTACGAGCAGTACTTC
CDR3 length: 15
clone size: .
J gene: TRBJ2-7
V gene: TRBV21-1
D gene: .

CDR3 protein: CASSLDPESNSPLHF
CDR3 DNA: TGCGCCAGCAGCTTGGATCCAGAATCGAATTCACCCCTCCACTTT
CDR3 length: 15
clone size: .
J gene: TRBJ1-6
V gene: TRBV5-1
D gene: .

CDR3 protein: CASSQGTTGGRKFF
CDR3 DNA: TGTGCCAGCAGCCAAGGGACAACAGGGGGAAGGAAGTTCTTC
CDR3 length: 14
clone size: once
J gene: TRBJ2-1
V gene: TRBV14
D gene: TRBD1

CDR3 protein: CASSISADDSYEQYF
CDR3 DNA: TGTGCCAGTAGTATCAGCGCCGACGACTCCTACGAGCAGTACTTC
CDR3 length: 15
clone size: .
J gene: TRBJ2-7
V gene: TRBV19
D gene: .

CDR3 protein: CASSFRTSGGGTQYF
CDR3 DNA: TGTGCCAGCAGCTTTCGGACTAGCGGGGGGGGTACGCAGTATTTT
CDR3 length: 15
clone size: .
J gene: TRBJ2-3
V gene: TRBV5-6
D gene: TRBD2

CDR3 protein: CASSVDRNTEAFF
CDR3 DNA: TGTGCCAGCAGTGTGGACAGGAACACTGAAGCTTTCTTT
CDR3 length: 13
clone size: .
J gene: TRBJ1-1
V gene: TRBV6-5
D gene: .

CDR3 protein: CSVPFYRGAGTGELFF
CDR3 DNA: TGCAGCGTTCCTTTTTACAGGGGGGCGGGAACCGGGGAGCTGTTTTTT
CDR3 length: 16
clone size: .
J gene: TRBJ2-2
V gene: TRBV29-1
D gene: TRBD1

CDR3 protein: CASSPTGYEQYF
CDR3 DNA: TGTGCCAGCAGCCCCACGGGGTACGAGCAGTACTTC
CDR3 length: 12
clone size: .
J gene: TRBJ2-7
V gene: TRBV2
D gene: .

CDR3 protein: CASSEAFTGYGYTF
CDR3 DNA: TGTGCCAGCAGTGAAGCGTTTACAGGGTATGGCTACACCTTC
CDR3 length: 14
clone size: .
J gene: TRBJ1-2
V gene: TRBV6-1
D gene: .

CDR3 protein: CASSHRTSGLQETQYF
CDR3 DNA: TGTGCCAGCAGCCACCGGACTAGCGGCCTCCAGGAGACCCAGTACTTC
CDR3 length: 16
clone size: once
J gene: TRBJ2-5
V gene: TRBV7-6
D gene: TRBD2

CDR3 protein: CATSLRTGAYEQYF
CDR3 DNA: TGTGCCACCAGCTTACGGACGGGGGCCTACGAGCAGTACTTC
CDR3 length: 14
clone size: .
J gene: TRBJ2-7
V gene: TRBV15
D gene: .

CDR3 protein: CASSPSGVLANYGYTF
CDR3 DNA: TGTGCCAGCAGTCCTTCAGGGGTACTAGCTAACTATGGCTACACCTTC
CDR3 length: 16
clone size: .
J gene: TRBJ1-2
V gene: TRBV28
D gene: .

CDR3 protein: CASSLARSGGYTF
CDR3 DNA: TGTGCCAGCAGCTTAGCCCGCAGCGGTGGCTACACCTTC
CDR3 length: 13
clone size: .
J gene: TRBJ1-2
V gene: TRBV11-2
D gene: .

CDR3 protein: CASSDGNQPQHF
CDR3 DNA: TGCGCCAGCAGTGACGGCAATCAGCCCCAGCATTTT
CDR3 length: 12
clone size: .
J gene: TRBJ1-5
V gene: TRBV10-2
D gene: .

CDR3 protein: CASSRQGGTGELFF
CDR3 DNA: TGTGCCAGCAGTCGACAGGGGGGCACCGGGGAGCTGTTTTTT
CDR3 length: 14
clone size: .
J gene: TRBJ2-2
V gene: TRBV27
D gene: TRBD1

CDR3 protein: CAWTGTDTQYF
CDR3 DNA: TGTGCCTGGACAGGGACAGATACGCAGTATTTT
CDR3 length: 11
clone size: .
J gene: TRBJ2-3
V gene: TRBV30
D gene: .

CDR3 protein: CASSGQIDSNQPQHF
CDR3 DNA: TGTGCCAGCAGTGGACAGATAGATAGCAATCAGCCCCAGCATTTT
CDR3 length: 15
clone size: .
J gene: TRBJ1-5
V gene: TRBV28
D gene: .

CDR3 protein: CASSHLAVPYEQYF
CDR3 DNA: TGTGCCAGCAGTCACCTAGCGGTTCCCTACGAGCAGTACTTC
CDR3 length: 14
clone size: .
J gene: TRBJ2-7
V gene: TRBV28
D gene: TRBD2

CDR3 protein: CASSPPGQATDTQYF
CDR3 DNA: TGTGCCAGCTCACCGCCTGGACAGGCCACAGATACGCAGTATTTT
CDR3 length: 15
clone size: .
J gene: TRBJ2-3
V gene: TRBV18
D gene: TRBD1

CDR3 protein: CSARSSYEQYF
CDR3 DNA: TGCAGTGCCCGGAGTTCCTACGAGCAGTACTTC
CDR3 length: 11
clone size: .
J gene: TRBJ2-7
V gene: TRBV20-1
D gene: .

CDR3 protein: CASSDTGAGTEAFF
CDR3 DNA: TGTGCCAGCAGTGATACAGGGGCGGGGACTGAAGCTTTCTTT
CDR3 length: 14
clone size: .
J gene: TRBJ1-1
V gene: TRBV25-1
D gene: TRBD1

CDR3 protein: CASSESGRGTEAFF
CDR3 DNA: TGTGCCAGCAGTGAAAGTGGGCGGGGCACTGAAGCTTTCTTT
CDR3 length: 14
clone size: few
J gene: TRBJ1-1
V gene: TRBV6-1
D gene: .

CDR3 protein: CASSPLLREGTAFF
CDR3 DNA: TGCGCCAGCAGCCCTCTCCTAAGAGAGGGAACGGCTTTCTTT
CDR3 length: 14
clone size: .
J gene: TRBJ1-1
V gene: TRBV4-1
D gene: .

CDR3 protein: CASSPVDRGPYEQYF
CDR3 DNA: TGTGCCAGCAGCCCCGTCGACAGGGGGCCCTACGAGCAGTACTTC
CDR3 length: 15
clone size: .
J gene: TRBJ2-7
V gene: TRBV14
D gene: TRBD1

CDR3 protein: CASSQGTPGGQETQYF
CDR3 DNA: TGTGCCAGCAGCCAAGGGACCCCGGGGGGGCAAGAGACCCAGTACTTC
CDR3 length: 16
clone size: .
J gene: TRBJ2-5
V gene: TRBV4-2
D gene: TRBD2

CDR3 protein: CASSLGRAGSYNEQFF
CDR3 DNA: TGTGCCAGCAGCTTAGGAAGGGCGGGCTCCTACAATGAGCAGTTCTTC
CDR3 length: 16
clone size: .
J gene: TRBJ2-1
V gene: TRBV7-8
D gene: .

CDR3 protein: CATSREPSGGGETQYF
CDR3 DNA: TGTGCCACCAGCAGAGAACCTAGCGGAGGGGGGGAGACCCAGTACTTC
CDR3 length: 16
clone size: .
J gene: TRBJ2-5
V gene: TRBV15
D gene: .

CDR3 protein: CASSLGAGRLLNTEAFF
CDR3 DNA: TGCGCCAGCAGCTTAGGAGCGGGACGGCTCCTGAACACTGAAGCTTTCTTT
CDR3 length: 17
clone size: .
J gene: TRBJ1-1
V gene: TRBV5-1
D gene: .

CDR3 protein: CASSLQGDNQPQHF
CDR3 DNA: TGTGCCAGTAGTCTGCAGGGGGACAATCAGCCCCAGCATTTT
CDR3 length: 14
clone size: .
J gene: TRBJ1-5
V gene: TRBV19
D gene: TRBD1

CDR3 protein: CASSPLRPLAGGTGELFF
CDR3 DNA: TGTGCCAGCAGCCCCCTCAGGCCCCTAGCGGGGGGCACCGGGGAGCTGTTTTTT
CDR3 length: 18
clone size: .
J gene: TRBJ2-2
V gene: TRBV2
D gene: TRBD2

CDR3 protein: CASSLNAPLAGSDTQYF
CDR3 DNA: TGTGCCAGCAGCTTAAACGCCCCCCTAGCGGGGTCAGATACGCAGTATTTT
CDR3 length: 17
clone size: .
J gene: TRBJ2-3
V gene: TRBV7-3
D gene: TRBD2

CDR3 protein: CASSQGTLQETQYF
CDR3 DNA: TGCGCCAGCAGCCAAGGGACACTGCAAGAGACCCAGTACTTC
CDR3 length: 14
clone size: .
J gene: TRBJ2-5
V gene: TRBV4-1
D gene: .

CDR3 protein: CASSLGTSTDTQYF
CDR3 DNA: TGTGCCAGCAGCTTAGGGACTAGCACAGATACGCAGTATTTT
CDR3 length: 14
clone size: .
J gene: TRBJ2-3
V gene: TRBV7-3
D gene: .

CDR3 protein: CASSYRTSESYEQYF
CDR3 DNA: TGTGCCAGCAGCTACCGGACTAGCGAATCCTACGAGCAGTACTTC
CDR3 length: 15
clone size: once
J gene: TRBJ2-7
V gene: TRBV11-2
D gene: TRBD2

CDR3 protein: CASARDRGIDTQYF
CDR3 DNA: TGTGCCAGCGCCCGGGACAGGGGCATAGATACGCAGTATTTT
CDR3 length: 14
clone size: .
J gene: TRBJ2-3
V gene: TRBV4-2
D gene: TRBD1

CDR3 protein: CAWSVRGNTEAFF
CDR3 DNA: TGTGCCTGGAGTGTAAGAGGGAACACTGAAGCTTTCTTT
CDR3 length: 13
clone size: few
J gene: TRBJ1-1
V gene: TRBV30
D gene: .

CDR3 protein: CASSGGVAEAFF
CDR3 DNA: TGTGCCAGCAGTGGGGGGGTTGCTGAAGCTTTCTTT
CDR3 length: 12
clone size: many
J gene: TRBJ1-1
V gene: TRBV2
D gene: .

CDR3 protein: CASSLAVTGYEQYF
CDR3 DNA: TGTGCCAGCAGCTTGGCCGTGACAGGGTACGAGCAGTACTTC
CDR3 length: 14
clone size: .
J gene: TRBJ2-7
V gene: TRBV5-8
D gene: TRBD1

CDR3 protein: CASRREETQYF
CDR3 DNA: TGTGCCAGCAGACGGGAAGAGACCCAGTACTTC
CDR3 length: 11
clone size: .
J gene: TRBJ2-5
V gene: TRBV2
D gene: .

CDR3 protein: CASSPRTGTNTGELFF
CDR3 DNA: TGTGCCAGCAGCCCCCGGACAGGGACGAACACCGGGGAGCTGTTTTTT
CDR3 length: 16
clone size: .
J gene: TRBJ2-2
V gene: TRBV7-6
D gene: TRBD1

CDR3 protein: CASRPQGPGGKLFF
CDR3 DNA: TGTGCCAGCAGGCCCCAGGGTCCAGGGGGAAAACTGTTTTTT
CDR3 length: 14
clone size: once
J gene: TRBJ1-4
V gene: TRBV28
D gene: TRBD1

CDR3 protein: CASSLSSGQPQHF
CDR3 DNA: TGTGCCAGCAGCTTAAGTTCAGGACAGCCCCAGCATTTT
CDR3 length: 13
clone size: .
J gene: TRBJ1-5
V gene: TRBV7-3
D gene: .

CDR3 protein: CASSLLLSGTNMGETQYF
CDR3 DNA: TGCGCCAGCAGCTTGCTTTTATCGGGGACAAACATGGGAGAGACCCAGTACTTC
CDR3 length: 18
clone size: .
J gene: TRBJ2-5
V gene: TRBV5-1
D gene: .

CDR3 protein: CAIRITGTGGAGNTIYF
CDR3 DNA: TGTGCCATCAGAATAACCGGGACAGGGGGTGCTGGAAACACCATATATTTT
CDR3 length: 17
clone size: .
J gene: TRBJ1-3
V gene: TRBV10-3
D gene: TRBD1

CDR3 protein: CASSRSGTSSYEQYF
CDR3 DNA: TGTGCCAGCAGTCGTTCCGGGACTTCGTCCTACGAGCAGTACTTC
CDR3 length: 15
clone size: .
J gene: TRBJ2-7
V gene: TRBV4-2
D gene: .

CDR3 protein: CASSLNPGEGYEQYF
CDR3 DNA: TGCGCCAGCAGCTTAAATCCAGGGGAAGGCTACGAGCAGTACTTC
CDR3 length: 15
clone size: .
J gene: TRBJ2-7
V gene: TRBV5-1
D gene: .